This T cell receptor (beta chain) came from a study of cytomegalovirus exposure and HLA in healthy donors. Germline-derived CDR1 and CDR2 are MNHEY and SVGAGI. The CDR3 has 15 amino acids. Trimming shortened V by 0 bases and J by 3 bases, and 8 bases separated the two germline ends. Amplification used 60 Vbeta primers and 13 Jbeta primers. The protocol was immunoSEQ multiplex PCR, while the TCRdb copy is restricted to in-frame clones and leaves out a portion. In the table there are 100,000 to 150,000 clones, around 82% of which are singletons. The clonotype was recovered from a man aged 35-49 years in good health and CMV-seronegative. Specimen: PBMCs. The rearrangement joins TRBV6-5 to TRBJ1-4; TRBD1 might be the D (5 bases). The CDR3 DNA reads as TGTGCCAGCAGTTACTCCGGGGGTGCTAATGAAAAACTGTTTTTT. It is translated as CASSYSGGANEKLFF.